This section outlines one T cell receptor (beta chain) sequence together with its context. The antigen remains unidentified. The method was immunoSEQ multiplex PCR; TCRdb's version includes in-frame clones alone and lacks a portion of them. The table shows roughly 120,000 clones, with just over 85% occurring only once. The sample originates from a study of T cell responses to AZD1222 COVID-19 vaccine. Whole-study findings and limits: The CD4 TCRs associated with vaccination extended across spike and predominated at 160-218 and 743-854. The study found Spike-specific TCR breadth and depth rose after two AZD1222 doses.

The V and J ends lost 2 bases and 2 bases, in that order; junction bases with no gene match: 5. The V gene's germline CDR1 is KGHSH and CDR2 LQKENI. The length of the CDR3 is 15 residues. Sequenced here: peripheral blood, sampled on day 0 of AZD1222 vaccination. The sequence was obtained from an adult in good health. The chain is built from TRBV18 and TRBJ1-1, with TRBD1 matching 7 bases. The CDR3 is CASSPKQGPNTEAFF. The CDR3 DNA reads TGTGCCAGCTCACCAAAACAGGGGCCCAACACTGAAGCTTTCTTT.